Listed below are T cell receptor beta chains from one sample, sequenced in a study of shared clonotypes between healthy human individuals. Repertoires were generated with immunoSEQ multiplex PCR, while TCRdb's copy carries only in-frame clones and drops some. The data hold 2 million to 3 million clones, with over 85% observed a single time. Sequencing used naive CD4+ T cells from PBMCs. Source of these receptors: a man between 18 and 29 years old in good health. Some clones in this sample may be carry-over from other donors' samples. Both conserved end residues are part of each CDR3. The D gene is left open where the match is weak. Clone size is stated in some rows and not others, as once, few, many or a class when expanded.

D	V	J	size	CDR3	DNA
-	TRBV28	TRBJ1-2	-	CASKVSSLNYGYTF	TGTGCCAGCAAGGTGTCGAGCCTTAACTATGGCTACACCTTC
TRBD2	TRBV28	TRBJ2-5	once	CASSSETSGNQETQYF	TGTGCCAGCAGTTCAGAGACTAGCGGGAACCAAGAGACCCAGTACTTC
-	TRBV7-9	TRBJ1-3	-	CASSLARGTTGNTIYF	TGTGCCAGCAGCTTAGCAAGAGGGACAACAGGAAACACCATATATTTT
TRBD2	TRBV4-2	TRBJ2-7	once	CASSPSRERDEQYF	TGTGCCAGCAGCCCTTCGCGGGAGCGGGACGAGCAGTACTTC
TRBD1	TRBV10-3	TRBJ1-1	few	CAISESGTGVTEAFF	TGTGCCATCAGTGAGTCCGGGACAGGGGTCACTGAAGCTTTCTTT
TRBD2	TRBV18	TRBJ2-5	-	CASSPASGSQETQYF	TGTGCCAGCTCACCAGCCAGCGGGAGCCAAGAGACCCAGTACTTC
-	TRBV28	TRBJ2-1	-	CASSSPPGGPVSYNEQFF	TGTGCCAGCAGTTCTCCCCCCGGAGGGCCTGTATCCTACAATGAGCAGTTCTTC
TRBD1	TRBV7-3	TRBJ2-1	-	CASSRPGTDDEQFF	TGTGCCAGCAGCCGTCCCGGGACAGACGATGAGCAGTTCTTC
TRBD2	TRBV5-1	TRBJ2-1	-	CASSLTTSAYNEQFF	TGCGCCAGCAGCCTCACCACTAGCGCCTACAATGAGCAGTTCTTC
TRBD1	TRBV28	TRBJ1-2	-	CASSLSDRVGGYTF	TGTGCCAGCAGTTTATCCGACAGGGTGGGTGGCTACACCTTC
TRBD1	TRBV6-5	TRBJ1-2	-	CASSSRTGGRYGYTF	TGTGCCAGCAGTTCCAGGACAGGAGGGCGCTATGGCTACACCTTC
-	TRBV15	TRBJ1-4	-	CATSRPGAENEKLFF	TGTGCCACCAGCAGACCAGGGGCGGAGAATGAAAAACTGTTTTTT
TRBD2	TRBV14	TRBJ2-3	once	CASSQELLALRGTDTQYF	TGTGCCAGCAGCCAAGAATTACTAGCGCTAAGGGGCACAGATACGCAGTATTTT
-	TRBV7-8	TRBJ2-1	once	CASSRGAPGDEQFF	TGTGCCAGCAGTCGGGGCGCCCCAGGGGATGAGCAGTTCTTC
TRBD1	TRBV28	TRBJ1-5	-	CASSLGQGGNQPQHF	TGTGCCAGCAGTTTGGGACAGGGGGGAAATCAGCCCCAGCATTTT
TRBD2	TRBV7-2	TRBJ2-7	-	CASSLGPSGRYEQYF	TGTGCCAGCAGCTTAGGGCCTAGCGGGAGGTACGAGCAGTACTTC
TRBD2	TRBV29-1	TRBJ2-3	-	CSVSGGPGTDTQYF	TGCAGCGTTTCGGGGGGTCCCGGCACAGATACGCAGTATTTT
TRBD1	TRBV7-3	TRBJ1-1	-	CASSLFPPRQGLRPNTEAFF	TGTGCCAGCAGCTTATTTCCCCCCCGACAGGGTCTAAGACCGAACACTGAAGCTTTCTTT
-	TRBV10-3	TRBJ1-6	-	CAISEGPPNSPLHF	TGTGCCATCAGTGAGGGTCCTCCTAATTCACCCCTCCACTTT
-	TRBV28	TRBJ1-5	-	CASSLWINSNQPQHF	TGTGCCAGCAGTTTATGGATAAATAGCAATCAGCCCCAGCATTTT
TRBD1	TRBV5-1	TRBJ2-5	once	CASSWGTALGETQYF	TGCGCCAGCAGCTGGGGGACAGCCCTGGGGGAGACCCAGTACTTC
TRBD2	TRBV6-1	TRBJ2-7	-	CASRIGGSYEQYF	TGTGCCAGCCGCATCGGCGGGAGCTACGAGCAGTACTTC
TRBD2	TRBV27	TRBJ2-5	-	CASSDPRIAGAPETQYF	TGTGCCAGCAGCGATCCACGCATAGCGGGAGCTCCAGAGACCCAGTACTTC
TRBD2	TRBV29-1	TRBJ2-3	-	CSAGTSADTQYF	TGCAGCGCTGGGACTAGCGCAGATACGCAGTATTTT
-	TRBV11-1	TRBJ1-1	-	CASRSELNTEAFF	TGTGCCAGCAGGAGCGAGCTAAACACTGAAGCTTTCTTT
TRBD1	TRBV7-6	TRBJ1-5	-	CASSLVQGDQPQHF	TGTGCCAGCAGCTTAGTGCAGGGGGATCAGCCCCAGCATTTT
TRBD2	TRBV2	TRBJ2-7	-	CASSPDGLAGASEQYF	TGTGCCAGCAGTCCCGACGGACTAGCGGGAGCTAGCGAGCAGTACTTC